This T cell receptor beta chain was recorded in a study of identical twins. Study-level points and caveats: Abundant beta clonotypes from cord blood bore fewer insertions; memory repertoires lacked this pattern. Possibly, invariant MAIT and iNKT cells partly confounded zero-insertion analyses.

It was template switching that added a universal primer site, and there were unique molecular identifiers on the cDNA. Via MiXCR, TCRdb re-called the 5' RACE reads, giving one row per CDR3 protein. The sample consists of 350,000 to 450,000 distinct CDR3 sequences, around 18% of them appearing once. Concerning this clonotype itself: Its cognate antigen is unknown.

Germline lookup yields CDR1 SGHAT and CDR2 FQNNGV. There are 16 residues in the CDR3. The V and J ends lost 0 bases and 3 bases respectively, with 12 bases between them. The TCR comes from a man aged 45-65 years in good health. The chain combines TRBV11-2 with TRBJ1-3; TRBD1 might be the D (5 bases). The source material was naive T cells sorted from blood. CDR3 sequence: CASSLDRTGLGNTIYF. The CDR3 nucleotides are TGTGCCAGCAGCTTAGATAGAACAGGACTTGGAAACACCATATATTTT.